This T cell receptor beta chain was retrieved from a study of blood T cell repertoires in COVID-19. Study summary: From the United States, Italy and Spain came samples of acute and convalescent COVID-19.

Original handling: Quantification of nucleated cells was approximated via reference gene primer amplification. Repertoires were generated with immunoSEQ multiplex PCR, while TCRdb's copy carries only in-frame clones and drops some. Clonal size and the V and J genes are those of that table, whereas D and trimming came from the DNA. The repertoire holds approximately 320,000 clones, with approximately 89% as singletons. CDR1 is SGHDT, CDR2 YYEEEE, per germline. The V end was cut by 2 bases, the J end by 3 bases, with 6 bases between. This CDR3 has 12 amino acids. This chain uses TRBV5-6 with TRBJ2-7; unclear D gene. This TCR derives from a young woman with COVID-19, enrolled during active disease. Material for sequencing was peripheral blood. CDR3 amino acids: CASSLQNYEQYF. For the CDR3, the DNA is TGTGCCAGCAGCTTACAGAACTACGAGCAGTACTTC.